The 7 T cell receptor beta chains reported below all come from one sample, sequenced in a study of shared clonotypes between healthy human individuals. The method was immunoSEQ multiplex PCR; TCRdb's version includes in-frame clones alone and lacks a portion of them. The sample holds around 2.3 million clones, approximately 95% seen once. The sample was naive CD4+ T cells sorted from blood. Subset indicated: CD45RA+ positively selected. These receptors were obtained from a man between 18 and 29 years old in good health.

The V call is TRBV5-1, the J call TRBJ1-1; 7 bases match TRBD1. V lost 4 bases and J lost 7; bases outside the gene matches: 4. The CDR3 extends over 12 amino acids. Germline assignment: CDR1 SGHRS and CDR2 YFSETQ. The CDR3 sequence is CASSIGTVEAFF. Written as DNA, the CDR3 is TGCGCCAGCAGCATTGGGACAGTTGAAGCTTTCTTT.

J is TRBJ2-7 and V is TRBV10-3; D remains ambiguous. The V gene lost 0 bases and the J gene lost 4 bases, with 13 bases spanning the gap. There are 15 residues in the CDR3. Germline values: CDR1 ENHRY, CDR2 SYGVKD. CDR3 sequence: CAISESGEGRYEQYF. CDR3 coding DNA: TGTGCCATCAGTGAGTCCGGTGAAGGGCGGTACGAGCAGTACTTC.

V is TRBV18 and J is TRBJ2-1; 8 bases line up with TRBD2. The CDR3 length is 17 residues. The V gene end was trimmed by 4 bases and the J gene end by 8 bases; junction bases not matched to a gene: 16. Germline-derived CDR1 and CDR2 are KGHSH and LQKENI. CDR3 in DNA: TGTGCCAGCTCACGGGAGATGGGACTAGGGGGTGCCGATGAGCAGTTCTTC. It encodes CASSREMGLGGADEQFF.

This chain joins TRBV2 and TRBJ2-3, with D unclear. V dropped 6 bases and J dropped 4 bases, with 8 bases sitting between them. This CDR3 has 12 residues. Germline V gene sequence: CDR1 SNHLY, CDR2 FYNNEI. DNA of the CDR3: TGTGCCAGCAGCAAGGCGGCAGATACGCAGTATTTT. Its protein is CASSKAADTQYF.

The chain joins TRBV28 to TRBJ2-7; perhaps TRBD1 as D (6 bases). The CDR3 runs to 13 residues. V lost 5 bases and J 2 bases, leaving 10 bases between the germline ends. Per germline, CDR1 MDHEN and CDR2 SYDVKM. The CDR3 sequence: CASSRTDTYEQYF. The CDR3 nucleotides are TGTGCCAGCAGTAGGACAGATACCTACGAGCAGTACTTC.

The V and J genes are TRBV30 and TRBJ2-7; possibly TRBD1 for D (5 bases). This CDR3 spans 13 amino acids. Germline V gene lookup returns CDR1 GTSNPN and CDR2 SVGIG (reference sequence). Trimming removed 0 bases from V and 6 bases from J, with 12 bases in between. The CDR3 protein is CAWSVQGVTEQYF. The CDR3 DNA is TGTGCCTGGAGTGTCCAGGGCGTTACCGAGCAGTACTTC. The full variable domain, with the rest looked up from reference TRBV30 and TRBJ2-7, is SQTIHQWPATLVQPVGSPLSLECTVEGTSNPNLYWYRQAAGRGLQLLFYSVGIGQISSEVPQNLSASRPQDRQFILSSKKLLLSDSGFYLCAWSVQGVTEQYFGPGTRLTVT.

The chain carries TRBV6-5 and TRBJ1-2, with 11 bases identical to TRBD1. From germline, CDR1 is MNHEY and CDR2 SVGAGI. The CDR3 extends over 15 amino acids. The junction had 10 bases not matched to a gene; V was cut back by 8 bases and J by 5 bases. This chain's CDR3 is CASSLGGQGDYGYTF. The DNA of the CDR3 is TGTGCCAGCTCTCTTGGGGGACAGGGGGATTATGGCTACACCTTC.